What follows describes a single T cell receptor (beta chain). Its antigen is not identified. This entry is derived from a study of T cells expressing NK-cell markers. Across the whole study: Sorted CD3+CD56+NKG2C+, CD3+CD56+NKG2C- and CD3+CD56-NKG2C+ T cells supplied TCR beta repertoires.

Germline values: CDR1 DFQATT, CDR2 SNEGSKA (reference sequence). The CDR3 extends over 12 amino acids. Scientists made TCR beta cDNA using 5'RACE template switching with UMIs. After re-calling the 5' RACE reads, TCRdb lists one entry per CDR3 protein, DNA absent. This table holds about 550,000 distinct CDR3 sequences. Study-wide findings and caveats: These clonotypes additionally ranked first within the CD3+CD56-NKG2C+ fraction of several donors. Clones of NKG2C+ T cells that had expanded were of unclear HCMV specificity.

The sequence was collected from a man aged 18 to 29 in good health. Sequencing was performed on blood T cells: a sorted CD56 or NKG2C T cell subset, CD4+ or CD8+ T cells, or bulk PBMC T cells (not recorded which). The rearrangement uses TRBV20-1 and TRBJ2-4. CDR3 amino acids: CGADGTKNIQYF.